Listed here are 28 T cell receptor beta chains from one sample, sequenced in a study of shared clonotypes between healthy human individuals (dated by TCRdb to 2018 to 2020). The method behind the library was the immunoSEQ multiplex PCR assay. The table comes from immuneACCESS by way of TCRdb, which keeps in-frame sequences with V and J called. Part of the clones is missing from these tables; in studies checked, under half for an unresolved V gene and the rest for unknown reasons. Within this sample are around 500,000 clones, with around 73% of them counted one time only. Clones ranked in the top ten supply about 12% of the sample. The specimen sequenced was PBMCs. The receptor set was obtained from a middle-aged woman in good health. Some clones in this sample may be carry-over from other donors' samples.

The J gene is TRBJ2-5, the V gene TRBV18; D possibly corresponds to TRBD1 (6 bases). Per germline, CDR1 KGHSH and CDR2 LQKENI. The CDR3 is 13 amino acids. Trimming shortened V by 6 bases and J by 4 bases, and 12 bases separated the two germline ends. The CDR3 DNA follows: TGTGCCAGCTCGGAGACAGGAGCAGAGACCCAGTACTTC. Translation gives CASSETGAETQYF.

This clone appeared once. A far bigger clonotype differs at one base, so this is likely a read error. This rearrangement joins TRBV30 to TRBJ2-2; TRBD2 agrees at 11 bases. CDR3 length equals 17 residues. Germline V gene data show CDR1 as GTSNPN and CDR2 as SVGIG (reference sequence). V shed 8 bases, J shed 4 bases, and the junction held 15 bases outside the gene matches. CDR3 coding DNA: TGTGCCCCAAACCCGACTAGCGGGATGGTTCGCACCGGGGAGCTGTTTTTT. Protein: CAPNPTSGMVRTGELFF.

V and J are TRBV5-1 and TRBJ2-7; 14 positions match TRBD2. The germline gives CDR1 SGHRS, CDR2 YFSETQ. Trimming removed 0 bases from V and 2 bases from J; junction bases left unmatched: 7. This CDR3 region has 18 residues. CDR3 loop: CASSLGTSGRSSTYEQYF. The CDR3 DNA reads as TGCGCCAGCAGCTTGGGGACTAGCGGGAGGAGTAGCACCTACGAGCAGTACTTC.

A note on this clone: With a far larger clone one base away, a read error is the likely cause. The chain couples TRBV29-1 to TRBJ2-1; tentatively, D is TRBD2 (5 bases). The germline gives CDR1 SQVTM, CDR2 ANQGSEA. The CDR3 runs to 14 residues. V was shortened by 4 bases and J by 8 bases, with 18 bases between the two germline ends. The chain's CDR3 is CSVAKDFINDEQFF. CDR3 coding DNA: TGCAGCGTTGCAAAGGACTTCATTAACGATGAGCAGTTCTTC.

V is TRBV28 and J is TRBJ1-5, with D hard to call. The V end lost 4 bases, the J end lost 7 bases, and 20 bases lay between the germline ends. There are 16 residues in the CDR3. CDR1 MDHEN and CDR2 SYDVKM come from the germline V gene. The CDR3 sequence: CASSYPGAGVGQPQHF. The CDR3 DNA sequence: TGTGCCAGCAGTTACCCTGGTGCAGGCGTGGGCCAGCCCCAGCATTTT.

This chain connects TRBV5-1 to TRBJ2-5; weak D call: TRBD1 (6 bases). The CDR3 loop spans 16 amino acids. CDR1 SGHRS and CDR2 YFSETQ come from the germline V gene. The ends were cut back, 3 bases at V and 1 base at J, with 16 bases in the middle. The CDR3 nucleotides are TGCGCCAGCAGCTACGGGACAAGGCGCCTCCAAGAGACCCAGTACTTC. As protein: CASSYGTRRLQETQYF.

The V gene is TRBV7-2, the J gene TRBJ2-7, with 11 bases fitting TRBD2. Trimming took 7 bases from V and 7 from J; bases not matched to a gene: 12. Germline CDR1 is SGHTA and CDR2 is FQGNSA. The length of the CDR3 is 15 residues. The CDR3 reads CASKFEIAGGGEQYF. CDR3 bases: TGTGCCAGCAAATTTGAAATAGCGGGAGGGGGTGAGCAGTACTTC. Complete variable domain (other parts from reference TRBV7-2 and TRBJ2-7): GAGVSQSPSNKVTEKGKDVELRCDPISGHTALYWYRQSLGQGLEFLIYFQGNSAPDKSGLPSDRFSAERTGGSVSTLTIQRTQQEDSAVYLCASKFEIAGGGEQYFGPGTRLTVT.

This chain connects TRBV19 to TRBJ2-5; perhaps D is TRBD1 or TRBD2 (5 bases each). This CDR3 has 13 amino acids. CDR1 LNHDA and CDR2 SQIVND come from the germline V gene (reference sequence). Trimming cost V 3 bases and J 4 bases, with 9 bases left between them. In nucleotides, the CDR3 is TGTGCCAGTAGTATGAACGGGGCAGAGACCCAGTACTTC. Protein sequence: CASSMNGAETQYF. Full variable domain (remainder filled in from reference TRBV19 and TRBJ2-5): DGGITQSPKYLFRKEGQNVTLSCEQNLNHDAMYWYRQDPGQGLRLIYYSQIVNDFQKGDIAEGYSVSREKKESFPLTVTSAQKNPTAFYLCASSMNGAETQYFGPGTRLLVL.

CDR3 region: CASSLATTGDYGYTF. The CDR3 DNA sequence: TGTGCCAGCAGCTTGGCCACGACAGGGGATTATGGCTACACCTTC. The chain carries TRBV5-4 and TRBJ1-2, with TRBD1 matching over 8 bases. The CDR3 is 15 residues long. J gave up 5 bases and V 0 bases, and 6 bases lay outside the gene matches. Germline lookup yields CDR1 SGHNT and CDR2 YYREEE (reference sequence).

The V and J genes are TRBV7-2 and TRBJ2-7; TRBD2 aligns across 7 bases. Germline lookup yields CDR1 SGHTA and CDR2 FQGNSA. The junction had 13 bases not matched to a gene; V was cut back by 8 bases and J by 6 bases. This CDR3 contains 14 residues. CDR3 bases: TGTGCCAGCGGGGACCCATGGGGGGGACGCGAGCAGTACTTC. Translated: CASGDPWGGREQYF.

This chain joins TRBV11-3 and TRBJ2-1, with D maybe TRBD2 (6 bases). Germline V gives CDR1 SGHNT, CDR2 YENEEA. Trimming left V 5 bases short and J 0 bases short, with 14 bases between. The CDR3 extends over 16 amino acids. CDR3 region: CASSRHSGSSYNEQFF. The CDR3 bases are TGTGCCAGCAGCCGCCATAGCGGAAGCTCCTACAATGAGCAGTTCTTC.

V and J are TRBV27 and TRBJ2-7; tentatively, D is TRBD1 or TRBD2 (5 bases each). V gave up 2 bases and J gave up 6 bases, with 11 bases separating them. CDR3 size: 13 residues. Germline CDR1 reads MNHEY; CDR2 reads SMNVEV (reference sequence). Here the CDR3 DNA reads TGTGCCAGCAGTTTAGGGGACGCGACCGAGCAGTACTTC. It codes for CASSLGDATEQYF.

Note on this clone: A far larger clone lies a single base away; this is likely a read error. CDR3: CSVEDPDGRGMGTEAFF. The DNA for the CDR3 is TGCAGCGTTGAAGATCCCGACGGGAGGGGGATGGGCACTGAAGCTTTCTTT. The chain carries TRBV29-1 and TRBJ1-1; TRBD1 is a possible D gene (6 bases). Trimming removed 0 bases from V and 4 bases from J, with 21 bases in between. Germline V gene sequence: CDR1 SQVTM, CDR2 ANQGSEA. This CDR3 is built from 17 residues.

This CDR3 is CASSEQRGYEQYF. DNA for the CDR3: TGTGCCAGCAGTGAACAGAGGGGGTACGAGCAGTACTTC. The genes are TRBV6-1 and TRBJ2-5; tentatively, D is TRBD1 (6 bases). The J call may not be correct, given that the DNA end is closer to TRBJ2-7. Germline V lookup: CDR1 MNHNS, CDR2 SASEGT. CDR3 size: 13 residues.

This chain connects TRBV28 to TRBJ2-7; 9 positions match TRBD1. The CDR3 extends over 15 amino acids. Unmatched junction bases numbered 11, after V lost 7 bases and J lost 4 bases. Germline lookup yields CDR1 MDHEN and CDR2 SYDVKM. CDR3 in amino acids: CASNETGGRSYEQYF. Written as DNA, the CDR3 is TGTGCCAGCAATGAAACAGGGGGCAGATCATACGAGCAGTACTTC.

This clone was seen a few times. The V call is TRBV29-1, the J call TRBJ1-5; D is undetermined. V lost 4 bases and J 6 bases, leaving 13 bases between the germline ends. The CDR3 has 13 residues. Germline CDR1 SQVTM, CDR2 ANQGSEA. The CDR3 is CSVGDGSGQPQHF. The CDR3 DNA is TGCAGCGTTGGGGATGGGTCGGGTCAGCCCCAGCATTTT. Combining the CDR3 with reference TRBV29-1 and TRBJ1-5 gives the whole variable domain SAVISQKPSRDICQRGTSLTIQCQVDSQVTMMFWYRQQPGQSLTLIATANQGSEATYESGFVIDKFPISRPNLTFSTLTVSNMSPEDSSIYLCSVGDGSGQPQHFGDGTRLSIL.

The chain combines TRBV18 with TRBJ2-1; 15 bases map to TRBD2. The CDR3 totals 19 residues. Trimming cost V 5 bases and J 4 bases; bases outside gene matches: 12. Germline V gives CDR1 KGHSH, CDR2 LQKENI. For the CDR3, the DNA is TGTGCCAGCTCAGGAACGGGACTAGCGGGAGGCTGGGGATACAATGAGCAGTTCTTC. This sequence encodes CASSGTGLAGGWGYNEQFF.

The CDR3 DNA sequence: TGTGCCAGCAGCCAAGATGGAGGACAGGGGTCCTACGAGCAGTACTTC. Translation: CASSQDGGQGSYEQYF. The J gene is TRBJ2-5, the V gene TRBV4-2; 9 bases are a match to TRBD1. The J call may be incorrect, as the DNA end agrees better with TRBJ2-7. In germline, CDR1 is LGHNA, CDR2 YNFKEQ. The CDR3 runs 16 residues.

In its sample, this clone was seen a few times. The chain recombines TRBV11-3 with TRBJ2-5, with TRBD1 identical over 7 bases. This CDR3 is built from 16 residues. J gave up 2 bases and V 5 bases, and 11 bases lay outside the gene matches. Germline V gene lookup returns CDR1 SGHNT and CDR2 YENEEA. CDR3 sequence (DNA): TGTGCCAGCAGCACCACAGGGGTGGGGCCTCAAGAGACCCAGTACTTC. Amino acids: CASSTTGVGPQETQYF.

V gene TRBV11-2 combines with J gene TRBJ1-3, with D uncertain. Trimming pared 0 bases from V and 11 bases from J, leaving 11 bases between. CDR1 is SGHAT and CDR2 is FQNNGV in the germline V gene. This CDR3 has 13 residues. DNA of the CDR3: TGTGCCAGCAGCTTAGACCCCTCGTTTGCCATATATTTT. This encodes CASSLDPSFAIYF. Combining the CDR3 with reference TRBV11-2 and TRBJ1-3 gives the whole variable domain EAGVAQSPRYKIIEKRQSVAFWCNPISGHATLYWYQQILGQGPKLLIQFQNNGVVDDSQLPKDRFSAERLKGVDSTLKIQPAKLEDSAVYLCASSLDPSFAIYFGEGSWLTVV.

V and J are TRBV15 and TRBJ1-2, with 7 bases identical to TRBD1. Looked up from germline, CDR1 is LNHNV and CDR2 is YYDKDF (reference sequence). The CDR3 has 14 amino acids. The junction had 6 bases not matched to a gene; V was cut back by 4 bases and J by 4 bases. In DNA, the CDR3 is TGTGCCACCAGCATATCAGGGGGAGGCTATGGCTACACCTTC. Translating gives CATSISGGGYGYTF. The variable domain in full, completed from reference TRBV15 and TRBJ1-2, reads DAMVIQNPRYQVTQFGKPVTLSCSQTLNHNVMYWYQQKSSQAPKLLFHYYDKDFNNEADTPDNFQSRRPNTSFCFLDIRSPGLGDTAMYLCATSISGGGYGYTFGSGTRLTVV.

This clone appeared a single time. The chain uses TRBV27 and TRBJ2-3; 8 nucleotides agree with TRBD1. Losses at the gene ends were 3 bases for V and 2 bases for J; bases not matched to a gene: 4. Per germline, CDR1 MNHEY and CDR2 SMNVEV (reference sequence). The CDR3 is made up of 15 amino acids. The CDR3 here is CASSFRGRDTDTQYF. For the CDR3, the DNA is TGTGCCAGCAGTTTCAGGGGGCGCGACACAGATACGCAGTATTTT.

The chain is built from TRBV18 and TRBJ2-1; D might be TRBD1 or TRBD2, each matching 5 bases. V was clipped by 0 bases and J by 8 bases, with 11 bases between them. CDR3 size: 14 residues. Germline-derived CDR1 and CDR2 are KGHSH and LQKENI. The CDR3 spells CASSPPSGTDEQFF. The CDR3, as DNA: TGTGCCAGCTCACCACCCTCAGGGACGGATGAGCAGTTCTTC. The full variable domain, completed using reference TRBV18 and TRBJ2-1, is NAGVMQNPRHLVRRRGQEARLRCSPMKGHSHVYWYRQLPEEGLKFMVYLQKENIIDESGMPKERFSAEFPKEGPSILRIQQVVRGDSAAYFCASSPPSGTDEQFFGPGTRLTVL.

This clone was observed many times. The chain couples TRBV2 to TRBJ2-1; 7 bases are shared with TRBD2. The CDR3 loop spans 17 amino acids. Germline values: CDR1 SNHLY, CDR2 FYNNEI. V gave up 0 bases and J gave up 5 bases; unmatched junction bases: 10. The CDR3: CASSEALIWGTNNEQFF. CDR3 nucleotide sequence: TGTGCCAGCAGTGAAGCGCTTATCTGGGGGACTAACAATGAGCAGTTCTTC. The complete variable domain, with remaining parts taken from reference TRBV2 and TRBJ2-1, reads EPEVTQTPSHQVTQMGQEVILRCVPISNHLYFYWYRQILGQKVEFLVSFYNNEISEKSEIFDDQFSVERPDGSNFTLKIRSTKLEDSAMYFCASSEALIWGTNNEQFFGPGTRLTVL.

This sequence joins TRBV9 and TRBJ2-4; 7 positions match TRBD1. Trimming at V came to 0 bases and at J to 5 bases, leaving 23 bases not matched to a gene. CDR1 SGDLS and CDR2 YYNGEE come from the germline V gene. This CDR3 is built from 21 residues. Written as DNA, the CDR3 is TGTGCCAGCAGCGTAGGGGCCCAGGGGCGGGCCTCCCGGGACAGAGAAAACATTCAGTACTTC. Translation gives CASSVGAQGRASRDRENIQYF. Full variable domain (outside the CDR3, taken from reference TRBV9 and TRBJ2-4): DSGVTQTPKHLITATGQRVTLRCSPRSGDLSVYWYQQSLDQGLQFLIQYYNGEERAKGNILERFSAQQFPDLHSELNLSSLELGDSALYFCASSVGAQGRASRDRENIQYFGAGTRLSVL.

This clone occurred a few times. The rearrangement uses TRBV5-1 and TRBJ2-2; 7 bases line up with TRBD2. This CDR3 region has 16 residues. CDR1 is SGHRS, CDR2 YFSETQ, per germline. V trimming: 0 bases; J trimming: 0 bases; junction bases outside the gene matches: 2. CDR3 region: CASSLVLAANTGELFF. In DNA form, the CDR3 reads TGCGCCAGCAGCTTGGTCCTAGCGGCGAACACCGGGGAGCTGTTTTTT.

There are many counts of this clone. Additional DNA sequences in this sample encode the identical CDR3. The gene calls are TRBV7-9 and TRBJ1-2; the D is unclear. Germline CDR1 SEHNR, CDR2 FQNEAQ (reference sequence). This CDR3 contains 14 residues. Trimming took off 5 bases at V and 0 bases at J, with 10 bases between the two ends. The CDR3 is CASSHAVSNYGYTF. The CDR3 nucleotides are TGTGCCAGCAGCCACGCCGTTTCTAACTATGGCTACACCTTC. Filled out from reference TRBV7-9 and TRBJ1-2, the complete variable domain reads DTGVSQNPRHKITKRGQNVTFRCDPISEHNRLYWYRQTLGQGPEFLTYFQNEAQLEKSRLLSDRFSAERPKGSFSTLEIQRTEQGDSAMYLCASSHAVSNYGYTFGSGTRLTVV.

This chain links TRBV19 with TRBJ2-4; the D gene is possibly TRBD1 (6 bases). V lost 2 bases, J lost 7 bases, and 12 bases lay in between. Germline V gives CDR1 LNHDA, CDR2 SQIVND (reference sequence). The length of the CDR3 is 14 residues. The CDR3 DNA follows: TGTGCCAGTAGTATATCAGGGGTCGGGAACATTCAGTACTTC. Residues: CASSISGVGNIQYF. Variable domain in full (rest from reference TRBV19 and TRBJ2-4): DGGITQSPKYLFRKEGQNVTLSCEQNLNHDAMYWYRQDPGQGLRLIYYSQIVNDFQKGDIAEGYSVSREKKESFPLTVTSAQKNPTAFYLCASSISGVGNIQYFGAGTRLSVL.